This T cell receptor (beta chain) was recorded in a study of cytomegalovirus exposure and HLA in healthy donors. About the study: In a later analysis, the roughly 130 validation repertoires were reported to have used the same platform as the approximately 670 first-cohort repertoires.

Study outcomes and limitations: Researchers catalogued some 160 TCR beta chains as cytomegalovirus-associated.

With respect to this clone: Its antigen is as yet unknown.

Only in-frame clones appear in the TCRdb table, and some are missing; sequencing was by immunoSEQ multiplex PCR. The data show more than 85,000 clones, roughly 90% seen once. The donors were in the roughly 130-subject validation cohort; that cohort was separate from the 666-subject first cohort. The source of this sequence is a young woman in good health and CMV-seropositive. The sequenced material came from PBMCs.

The CDR3 region is CASSPLSRGLTEAFF. The CDR3 DNA is TGTGCCAGCAGCCCGCTCTCCAGGGGGCTTACTGAAGCTTTCTTT. V usage is TRBV6-5 and J usage is TRBJ1-1, with 8 bases fitting TRBD1. V was pared by 6 bases and J by 5 bases, with 11 bases of the junction left unmatched. CDR3 length: 15 residues. CDR1 is MNHEY and CDR2 is SVGAGI in the germline V gene.